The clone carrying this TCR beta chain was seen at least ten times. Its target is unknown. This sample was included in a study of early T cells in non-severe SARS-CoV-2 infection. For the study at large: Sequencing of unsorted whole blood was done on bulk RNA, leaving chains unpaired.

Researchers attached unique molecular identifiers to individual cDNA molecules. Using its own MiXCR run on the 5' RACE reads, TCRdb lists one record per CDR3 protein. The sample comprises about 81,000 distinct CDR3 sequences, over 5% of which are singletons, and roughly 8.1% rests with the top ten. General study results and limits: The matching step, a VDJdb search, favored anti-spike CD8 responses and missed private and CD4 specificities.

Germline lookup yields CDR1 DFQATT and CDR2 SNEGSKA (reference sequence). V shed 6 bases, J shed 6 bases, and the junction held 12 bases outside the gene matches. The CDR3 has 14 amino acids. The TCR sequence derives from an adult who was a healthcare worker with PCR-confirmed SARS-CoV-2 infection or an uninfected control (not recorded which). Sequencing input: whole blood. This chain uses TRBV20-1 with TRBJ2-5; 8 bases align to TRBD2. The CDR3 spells CSAQGEVAGKTQYF. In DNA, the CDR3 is TGCAGTGCCCAGGGAGAGGTAGCGGGGAAGACCCAGTACTTC.